One sample yielded the 9 T cell receptor beta chains listed below, sequenced in a study of T cell responses to AZD1222 COVID-19 vaccine. Sequencing used immunoSEQ multiplex PCR; TCRdb keeps in-frame clones, though not all of them. The sample has around 150,000 clones; over 75% are singletons. The sample consisted of peripheral blood, taken 28 days after the second AZD1222 dose. All receptors come from an adult who received the AZD1222 COVID-19 vaccine.

Of note for this clone: The sample carries other DNA sequences with the same CDR3. V usage is TRBV6-5 and J usage is TRBJ1-1; the match to TRBD1 covers 10 bases. V lost 6 bases and J lost 4; bases outside the gene matches: 2. In germline, CDR1 is MNHEY, CDR2 SVGAGI. The CDR3 contains 13 residues. The CDR3 sequence is CASRRTGGTEAFF. CDR3 nucleotide sequence: TGTGCCAGCAGGAGGACAGGGGGCACTGAAGCTTTCTTT.

The CDR3 sequence: CASSREGGGDYGYTF. In nucleotides, the CDR3 is TGTGCCAGCAGCCGAGAGGGCGGGGGAGACTATGGCTACACCTTC. The V call is TRBV5-4, the J call TRBJ1-2; tentatively, D is TRBD1 (5 bases). CDR1 is SGHNT and CDR2 is YYREEE in the germline V gene (reference sequence). The length of the CDR3 is 15 residues. Trimming stripped 4 bases from V and 3 bases from J, with 16 bases between.

The chain couples TRBV6-1 to TRBJ1-1; D may be TRBD1 (5 bases). The V gene's germline CDR1 is MNHNS and CDR2 SASEGT. The CDR3 is 14 amino acids. The V gene lost 2 bases and the J gene lost 6 bases, with 13 bases spanning the gap. The CDR3 reads CASSEPNGGPEAFF. The CDR3 DNA reads as TGTGCCAGCAGTGAACCCAACGGGGGACCTGAAGCTTTCTTT.

The rearrangement uses TRBV6-1 and TRBJ1-2, with D unclear. Germline V lookup: CDR1 MNHNS, CDR2 SASEGT. Trimming cost V 0 bases and J 8 bases, with 16 bases left between them. The CDR3 is 15 residues long. CDR3 protein: CASSEARGGSGGYTF. The DNA of the CDR3 is TGTGCCAGCAGTGAAGCGAGAGGCGGATCTGGGGGCTACACCTTC.

The rearrangement joins TRBV9 to TRBJ2-1; 12 bases fit TRBD1. The junction had 14 bases not matched to a gene; V was cut back by 6 bases and J by 10 bases. The CDR3 extends over 16 amino acids. In germline, CDR1 is SGDLS, CDR2 YYNGEE. The CDR3 DNA sequence: TGTGCCAGCACCACCTCCTGGGACAGGGGGCAGGGGGAGCAGTTCTTC. It specifies CASTTSWDRGQGEQFF. Variable domain in full (rest from reference TRBV9 and TRBJ2-1): DSGVTQTPKHLITATGQRVTLRCSPRSGDLSVYWYQQSLDQGLQFLIQYYNGEERAKGNILERFSAQQFPDLHSELNLSSLELGDSALYFCASTTSWDRGQGEQFFGPGTRLTVL.

V usage is TRBV7-9 and J usage is TRBJ1-4; a weak D match, TRBD1 (6 bases). This CDR3 contains 14 residues. V lost 5 bases, J lost 5 bases, and 12 bases lay in between. CDR1 and CDR2 from the germline V gene are SEHNR and FQNEAQ (reference sequence). The CDR3 loop is CASSARTVNEKLFF. CDR3 coding DNA: TGTGCCAGCAGCGCGCGGACAGTAAATGAAAAACTGTTTTTT.

The chain joins TRBV7-9 to TRBJ1-2; 8 nucleotides align to TRBD1. Germline trimming cut 5 bases from V and 7 bases from J; bases unmatched to any gene: 12. CDR3 length: 15 residues. Looked up from germline, CDR1 is SEHNR and CDR2 is FQNEAQ (reference sequence). The CDR3 DNA reads TGTGCCAGCAGCCCCCAAGGCAGGGGGCTGGCTGGCTACACCTTC. It codes for CASSPQGRGLAGYTF.

The chain carries TRBV3-1 (or the pseudogene TRBV3-2) and TRBJ1-1, with D uncertain. This CDR3 region has 13 residues. Germline V gene lookup returns CDR1 LGHDT and CDR2 YNNKEL (reference sequence). Between the trimmed V and J ends, which lost 4 bases and 4 bases, there was a span of 10 bases. The CDR3 reads CASSPPKGTEAFF. For the CDR3, the DNA is TGTGCCAGCAGCCCCCCCAAGGGCACTGAAGCTTTCTTT.

The chain recombines TRBV5-1 with TRBJ2-7; TRBD2 matches 9 bases. The CDR3 covers 14 residues. Trimming removed 2 bases from V and 5 bases from J; junction bases left unmatched: 5. Germline CDR1 SGHRS, CDR2 YFSETQ. CDR3 sequence reads: CASSLSGRIHEQYF. In DNA, the CDR3 is TGCGCCAGCAGCTTAAGCGGGAGGATCCACGAGCAGTACTTC.